The rows below give T cell receptor beta chains drawn from one sample of a study of T-cell reconstitution after alpha-beta-depleted transplantation in children. Each CDR3 protein gets one entry after TCRdb re-called the PCR reads with MiXCR. The sample records about 440,000 distinct CDR3 sequences, 43% being singletons. The input for sequencing was PBMCs, taken before TCRalphabeta/CD19-depleted stem cell transplant. The receptors were sampled from a girl aged 2 to 10 with aplastic anemia, due to receive a stem cell transplant. Both conserved end residues are part of each CDR3. The order of the fields is D gene, J gene, clone size, V gene, CDR3 DNA, CDR3 protein. The D gene is left open where the match is weak. Clone sizes are given selectively: once, few, many, or a class where the clone is expanded.

NA | TRBJ2-7 | many | TRBV7-2 | TGTGCCAGCAGCTTATACGCGGGGATCTCCTACGAGCAGTACTTC | CASSLYAGISYEQYF
NA | TRBJ2-1 | NA | TRBV5-1 | TGCGCCAGCAGCTTGGGGGGTGGGACCCCCAGCCCGCGATACAATGAGCAGTTCTTC | CASSLGGGTPSPRYNEQFF
NA | TRBJ2-3 | many | TRBV5-1 | TGCGCCAGCAGCTTGGACGGGGGTCGGGGCACAGATACGCAGTATTTT | CASSLDGGRGTDTQYF
NA | TRBJ2-2 | few | TRBV6-1 | TGTGCCAGCAGTGAAGCGCTCAACACCGGGGAGCTGTTTTTT | CASSEALNTGELFF
NA | TRBJ2-1 | NA | TRBV12-3/TRBV12-4 | TGTGCCAGCAGTTTAGGTCCGGGGCTCACCTACAATGAGCAGTTCTTC | CASSLGPGLTYNEQFF
TRBD2 | TRBJ2-3 | few | TRBV20-1 | TGCAGTGCTAGACTAGCGGGAGTCAGGGCAGATACGCAGTATTTT | CSARLAGVRADTQYF
TRBD1 | TRBJ2-6 | NA | TRBV29-1 | TGCAGCGTGTCACGACAGGGTCTATCTGGGGCCAACGTCCTGACTTTC | CSVSRQGLSGANVLTF
NA | TRBJ1-4 | NA | TRBV20-1 | TGCAGTGCTAGCCCGGGACCCGCTGAAAAACTGTTTTTT | CSASPGPAEKLFF
NA | TRBJ2-7 | once | TRBV2 | TGTGCCAGTAGTATAATCGGGGTATACGAGCAGTACTTC | CASSIIGVYEQYF
TRBD2 | TRBJ2-3 | NA | TRBV6-2/TRBV6-3 | TGTGCCAGCAGAGTACGATTAGCGGGGCGCACAGATACGCAGTATTTT | CASRVRLAGRTDTQYF
NA | TRBJ1-1 | few | TRBV9 | TGTGCCAGCAGTATTCTCGCACAGGGAGTCGGCACTGAAGCTTTCTTT | CASSILAQGVGTEAFF
TRBD1 | TRBJ2-7 | few | TRBV12-3/TRBV12-4 | TGTGCCAGCAGTTTGCAGGGGGCTAGGCAGTACTTC | CASSLQGARQYF
NA | TRBJ2-1 | NA | TRBV6-5 | TGTGCCAGCAGTCACGATAGTGGGCAATACAATGAGCAGTTCTTC | CASSHDSGQYNEQFF
NA | TRBJ1-5 | many | TRBV6-1 | TGTGCCAGCGTGAAGGGGGACGTCAATCAGCCCCAGCATTTT | CASVKGDVNQPQHF
TRBD1 | TRBJ2-7 | few | TRBV6-1 | TGTGCCAGCGCAAGCGCCTCGGGACAGGGATCCTACGAGCAGTACTTC | CASASASGQGSYEQYF
TRBD2 | TRBJ2-5 | NA | TRBV7-6 | TGTGCCAGCAGCTCCCGAGGTTTAGCGGGCCTGTACCAAGAGACCCAGTACTTC | CASSSRGLAGLYQETQYF
TRBD2 | TRBJ2-7 | NA | TRBV29-1 | TGCAGCGTGACTAGCGGGGGCTACGAGCGGTACTTC | CSVTSGGYERYF
NA | TRBJ1-1 | many | TRBV10-2 | TGCGCCAGCAGATCCTACGTGGAAGCTTTCTTT | CASRSYVEAFF
NA | TRBJ2-2 | NA | TRBV20-1 | TGCAGTGCTAGAGAGATCGGAGAGGACACCGGGGAGCTGTTTTTT | CSAREIGEDTGELFF
NA | TRBJ1-5 | many | TRBV6-5 | TGTGCCAGCAGTTTCCACACCCAGGGTCAGCCCCAGCATTTT | CASSFHTQGQPQHF
TRBD2 | TRBJ2-1 | NA | TRBV20-1 | TGCAGTGCTTCTACTAGCGGGAGGCTAGCGGGGGAGCAGTTCTTC | CSASTSGRLAGEQFF
NA | TRBJ2-5 | NA | TRBV5-6 | TGTGCCAGCAGCTGGGACTCCCGGGGTGAGACCCAGTACTTC | CASSWDSRGETQYF
NA | TRBJ2-7 | NA | TRBV7-9 | TGTGCCAGCAGCTTAGCGCTGGCGCATACCGAGCAGTACTTC | CASSLALAHTEQYF